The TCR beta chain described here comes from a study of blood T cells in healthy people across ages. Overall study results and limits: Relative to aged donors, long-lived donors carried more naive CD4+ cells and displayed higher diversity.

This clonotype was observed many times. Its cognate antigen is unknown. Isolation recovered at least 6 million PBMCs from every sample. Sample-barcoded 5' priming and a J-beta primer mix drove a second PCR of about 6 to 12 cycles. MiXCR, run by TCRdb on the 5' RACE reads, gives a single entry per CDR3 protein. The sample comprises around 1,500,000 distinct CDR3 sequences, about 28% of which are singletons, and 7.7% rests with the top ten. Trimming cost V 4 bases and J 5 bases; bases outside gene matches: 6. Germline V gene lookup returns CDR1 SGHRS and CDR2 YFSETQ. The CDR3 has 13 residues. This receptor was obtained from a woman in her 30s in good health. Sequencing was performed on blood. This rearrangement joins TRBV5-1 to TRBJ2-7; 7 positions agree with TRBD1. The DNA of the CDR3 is TGCGCCAGCAGCCCGATACAGGGGAACGAGCAGTACTTC. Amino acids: CASSPIQGNEQYF.